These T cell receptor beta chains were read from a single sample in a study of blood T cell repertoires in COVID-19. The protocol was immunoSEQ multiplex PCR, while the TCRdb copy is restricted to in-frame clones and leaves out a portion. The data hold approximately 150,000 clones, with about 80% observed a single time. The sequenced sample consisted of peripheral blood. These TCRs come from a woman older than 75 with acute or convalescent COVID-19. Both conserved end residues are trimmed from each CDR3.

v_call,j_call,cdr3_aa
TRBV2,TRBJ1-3,ASSAGQGALENTIY
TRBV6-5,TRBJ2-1,ASSYSGTANYNEQF
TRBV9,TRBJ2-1,ASSVSGLAAVSYNEQF
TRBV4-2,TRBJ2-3,ASSQNTGGSTDTQY
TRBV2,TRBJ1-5,ASSGGLRDQPQH
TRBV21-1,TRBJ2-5,ASSFSAGLKRETQY
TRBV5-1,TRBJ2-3,ASSSGTWGSDTQY
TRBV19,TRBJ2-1,ATRQGTYNEQF
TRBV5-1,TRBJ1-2,ASSITGTVNYGYT
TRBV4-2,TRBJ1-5,ASSQDWGGRQPQH
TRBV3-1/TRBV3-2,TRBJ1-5,ASSSRAGDQPQH